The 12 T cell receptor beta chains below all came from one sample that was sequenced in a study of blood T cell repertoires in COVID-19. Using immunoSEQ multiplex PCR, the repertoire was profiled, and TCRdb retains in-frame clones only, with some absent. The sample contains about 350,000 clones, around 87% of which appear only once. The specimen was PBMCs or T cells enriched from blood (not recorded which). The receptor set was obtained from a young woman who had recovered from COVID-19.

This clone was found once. CDR3 bases: TGTGCCACCAGCAGAGGCAGAACAGGGCCGAACTATGGCTACACCTTC. Its translation: CATSRGRTGPNYGYTF. This chain joins TRBV15 and TRBJ1-2; tentatively, D is TRBD1 (6 bases). Looked up from germline, CDR1 is LNHNV and CDR2 is YYDKDF (reference sequence). The V and J ends lost 1 base and 2 bases respectively, with 14 bases between them. The CDR3 runs 16 residues.

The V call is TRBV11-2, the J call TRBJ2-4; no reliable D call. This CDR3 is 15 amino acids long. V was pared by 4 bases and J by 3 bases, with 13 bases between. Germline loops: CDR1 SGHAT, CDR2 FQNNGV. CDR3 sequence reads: CASSSQEVGKNIQYF. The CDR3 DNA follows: TGTGCCAGCAGCTCGCAAGAGGTTGGCAAAAACATTCAGTACTTC.

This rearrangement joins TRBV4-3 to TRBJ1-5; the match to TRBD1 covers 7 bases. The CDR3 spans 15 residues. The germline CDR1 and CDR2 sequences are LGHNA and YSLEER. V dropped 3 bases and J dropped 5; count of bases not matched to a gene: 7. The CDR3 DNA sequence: TGCGCCAGCAGCCAGGATCGGGACAGATATCAGCCCCAGCATTTT. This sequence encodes CASSQDRDRYQPQHF.

The CDR3 loop is CASSEIPTPRQETQYF. The DNA for the CDR3 is TGTGCCAGCAGTGAAATACCCACCCCTAGACAAGAGACCCAGTACTTC. J is TRBJ2-5 and V is TRBV2, with D unresolved. The CDR3 length is 16 residues. V lost 2 bases, J lost 2 bases, and 15 bases lay in between. The germline CDR1 and CDR2 sequences are SNHLY and FYNNEI.

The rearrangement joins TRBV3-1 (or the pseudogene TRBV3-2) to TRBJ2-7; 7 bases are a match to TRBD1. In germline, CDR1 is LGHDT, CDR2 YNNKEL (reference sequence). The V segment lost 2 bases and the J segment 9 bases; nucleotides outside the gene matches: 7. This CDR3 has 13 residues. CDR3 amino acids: CASSQQQGFGQYF. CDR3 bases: TGTGCCAGCAGCCAACAACAGGGGTTTGGGCAGTACTTC.

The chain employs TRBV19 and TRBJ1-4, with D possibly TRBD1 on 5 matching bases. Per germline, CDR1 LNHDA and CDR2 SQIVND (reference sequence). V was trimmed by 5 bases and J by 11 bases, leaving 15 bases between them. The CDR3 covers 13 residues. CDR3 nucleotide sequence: TGTGCCAGTAGTGGGGACCGGGGGGAGAAACTGTTTTTT. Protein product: CASSGDRGEKLFF.

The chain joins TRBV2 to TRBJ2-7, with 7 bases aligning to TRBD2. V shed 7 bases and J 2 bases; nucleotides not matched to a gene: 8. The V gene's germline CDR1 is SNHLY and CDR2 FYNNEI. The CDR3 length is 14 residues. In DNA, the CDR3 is TGTGCCAGCAAGGAAACGGGGGGACCCTACGAGCAGTACTTC. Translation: CASKETGGPYEQYF.

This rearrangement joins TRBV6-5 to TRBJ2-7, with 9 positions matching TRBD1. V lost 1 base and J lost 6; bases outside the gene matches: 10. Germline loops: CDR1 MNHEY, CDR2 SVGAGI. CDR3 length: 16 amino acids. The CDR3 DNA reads TGTGCCAGCAGTTACTTTACCGGGACAGGGTCGCGCGAGCAGTACTTC. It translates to CASSYFTGTGSREQYF.

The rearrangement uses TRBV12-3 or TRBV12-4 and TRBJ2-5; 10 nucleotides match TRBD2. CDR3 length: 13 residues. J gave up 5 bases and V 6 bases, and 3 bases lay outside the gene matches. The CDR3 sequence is CASRKTSGETQYF. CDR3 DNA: TGTGCCAGCAGGAAGACTAGCGGGGAGACCCAGTACTTC.

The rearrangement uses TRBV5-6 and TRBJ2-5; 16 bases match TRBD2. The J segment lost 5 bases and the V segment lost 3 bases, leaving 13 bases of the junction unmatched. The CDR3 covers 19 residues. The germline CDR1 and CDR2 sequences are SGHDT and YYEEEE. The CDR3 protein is CASSYPGLAGGQMRETQYF. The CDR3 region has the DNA TGTGCCAGCAGCTACCCGGGACTAGCGGGAGGGCAAATGAGGGAGACCCAGTACTTC.

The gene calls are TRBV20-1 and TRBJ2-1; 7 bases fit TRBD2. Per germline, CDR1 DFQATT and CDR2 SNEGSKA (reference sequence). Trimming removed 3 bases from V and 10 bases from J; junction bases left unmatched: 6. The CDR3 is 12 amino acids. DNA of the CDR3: TGCAGTGCTAGTGGCCGGGACTACGAGCAGTTCTTC. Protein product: CSASGRDYEQFF.

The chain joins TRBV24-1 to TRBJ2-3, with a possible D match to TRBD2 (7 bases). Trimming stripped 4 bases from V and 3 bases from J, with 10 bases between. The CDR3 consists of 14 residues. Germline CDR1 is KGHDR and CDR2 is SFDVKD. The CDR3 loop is CATSDGGQTDTQYF. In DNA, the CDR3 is TGTGCCACCAGTGACGGGGGGCAGACAGATACGCAGTATTTT.